The subject of this entry is one T cell receptor beta chain. What it recognizes is unknown. The data were taken from a study of T cell responses to AZD1222 COVID-19 vaccine. Study-wide findings and caveats: Most donors were white British and more were female, and clonal diversity was possibly underestimated. Reports say nearly half of spike-specific TCRs go after unmutated variant regions.

Whether given at about 4 or about 12 weeks, second doses were pooled. Sequencing used immunoSEQ multiplex PCR; TCRdb keeps in-frame clones, though not all of them. The data show 95,000 to 150,000 clones, about 93% seen once. This specimen was peripheral blood, taken 28 days after the second AZD1222 dose. The source is an adult who received the AZD1222 COVID-19 vaccine.

CDR3 in DNA: TGTGCCAGCAGCATTGGGACTTTATACGAGCAGTACTTC. As protein: CASSIGTLYEQYF. The J gene is TRBJ2-7, the V gene TRBV7-9, with a tentative D call TRBD2 (6 bases). The CDR3 has 13 amino acids. V dropped 5 bases and J dropped 4 bases, with 12 bases sitting between them. CDR1 is SEHNR, CDR2 FQNEAQ, per germline (reference sequence).